This T cell receptor (beta chain) was captured by sequencing in a study of cytomegalovirus exposure and HLA in healthy donors. Study-wide points: The investigators catalogued 150 to 200 TCR beta chains as cytomegalovirus-associated. The tendency of first-cohort TCR clusters to co-occur in the 90 to 150 validation repertoires emerged from a later analysis.

V shed 4 bases and J shed 6 bases, with 6 bases lying between them. From germline, CDR1 is SGHVS and CDR2 FNYEAQ. CDR3 size: 12 residues. Notes on this clone: Its antigen is unknown.

TCRdb's table, derived via immunoSEQ multiplex PCR, lists solely in-frame clones and lacks some. The sample lists around 60,000 clones, 95% occurring once. The origin of this receptor is a woman between 18 and 29 years old in good health and CMV-seropositive. V gene TRBV7-6 combines with J gene TRBJ2-2; weak D call: TRBD2 (5 bases). Sequenced sample: PBMCs. CDR3 in amino acids: CASSSGAGELFF. In DNA form, the CDR3 reads TGTGCCAGCAGCTCCGGGGCCGGGGAGCTGTTTTTT. The full variable domain, completed using reference TRBV7-6 and TRBJ2-2, is GAGVSQSPRYKVTKRGQDVALRCDPISGHVSLYWYRQALGQGPEFLTYFNYEAQQDKSGLPNDRFSAERPEGSISTLTIQRTEQRDSAMYRCASSSGAGELFFGEGSRLTVL.